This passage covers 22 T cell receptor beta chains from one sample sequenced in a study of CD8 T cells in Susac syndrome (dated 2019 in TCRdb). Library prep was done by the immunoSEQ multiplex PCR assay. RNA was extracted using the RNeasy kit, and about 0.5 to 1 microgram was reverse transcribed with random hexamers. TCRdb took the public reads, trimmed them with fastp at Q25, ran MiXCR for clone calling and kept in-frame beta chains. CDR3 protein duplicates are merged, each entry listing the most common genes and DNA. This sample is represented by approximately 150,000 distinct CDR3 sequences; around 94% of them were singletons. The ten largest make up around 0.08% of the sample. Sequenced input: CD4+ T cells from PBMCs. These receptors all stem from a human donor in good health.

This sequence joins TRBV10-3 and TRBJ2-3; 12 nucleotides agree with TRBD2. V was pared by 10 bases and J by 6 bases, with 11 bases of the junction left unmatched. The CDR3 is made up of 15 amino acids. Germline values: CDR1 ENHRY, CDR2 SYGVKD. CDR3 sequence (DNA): TGTGCCACCGCGCGGACTAGCGGGATTGGTGATACGCAGTATTTT. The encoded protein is CATARTSGIGDTQYF.

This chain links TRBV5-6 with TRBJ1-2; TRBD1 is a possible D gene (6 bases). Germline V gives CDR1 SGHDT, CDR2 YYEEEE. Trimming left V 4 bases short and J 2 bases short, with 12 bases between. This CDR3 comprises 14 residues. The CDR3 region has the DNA TGTGCCAGCAGCACAGGGAGGCTGAACTATGGCTACACCTTC. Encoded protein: CASSTGRLNYGYTF.

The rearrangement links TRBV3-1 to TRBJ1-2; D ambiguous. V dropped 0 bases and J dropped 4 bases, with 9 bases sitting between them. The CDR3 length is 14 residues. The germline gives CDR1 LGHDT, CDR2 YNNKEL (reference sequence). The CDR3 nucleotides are TGTGCCAGCAGCCAAGATCGTGTCGCCTATGGCTACACCTTC. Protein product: CASSQDRVAYGYTF.

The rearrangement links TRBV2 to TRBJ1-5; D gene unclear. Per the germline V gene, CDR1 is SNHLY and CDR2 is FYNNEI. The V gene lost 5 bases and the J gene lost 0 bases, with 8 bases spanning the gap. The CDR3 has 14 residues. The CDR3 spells CASSIEGSNQPQHF. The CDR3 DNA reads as TGTGCCAGCAGTATTGAGGGTAGCAATCAGCCCCAGCATTTT.

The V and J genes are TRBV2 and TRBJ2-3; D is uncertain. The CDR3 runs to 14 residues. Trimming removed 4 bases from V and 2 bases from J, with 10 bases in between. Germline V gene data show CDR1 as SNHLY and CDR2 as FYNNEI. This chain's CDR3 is CASSVRRTTDTQYF. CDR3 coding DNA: TGTGCCAGCAGTGTGAGAAGGACCACAGATACGCAGTATTTT.

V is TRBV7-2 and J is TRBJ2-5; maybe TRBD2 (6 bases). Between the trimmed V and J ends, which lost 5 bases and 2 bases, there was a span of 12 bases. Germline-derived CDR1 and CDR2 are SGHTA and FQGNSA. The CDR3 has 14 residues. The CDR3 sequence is CASSVTGTQETQYF. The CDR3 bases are TGTGCCAGCAGCGTCACGGGGACTCAAGAGACCCAGTACTTC.

Written as DNA, the CDR3 is TGTGCCAGCAGCGGTCCGGGACTAGCGGGAGTATCCAATGAGCAGTTCTTC. This gives the protein CASSGPGLAGVSNEQFF. The genes are TRBV2 and TRBJ2-1; the match to TRBD2 covers 14 bases. This CDR3 is built from 17 residues. Germline assignment: CDR1 SNHLY and CDR2 FYNNEI. V trimming: 6 bases; J trimming: 6 bases; junction bases outside the gene matches: 10.

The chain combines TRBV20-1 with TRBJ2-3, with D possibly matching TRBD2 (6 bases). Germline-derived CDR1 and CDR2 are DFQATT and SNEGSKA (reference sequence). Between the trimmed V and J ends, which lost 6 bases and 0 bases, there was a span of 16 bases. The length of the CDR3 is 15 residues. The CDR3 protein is CSAPPAGISTDTQYF. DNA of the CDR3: TGCAGTGCCCCCCCCGCGGGGATTAGCACAGATACGCAGTATTTT.

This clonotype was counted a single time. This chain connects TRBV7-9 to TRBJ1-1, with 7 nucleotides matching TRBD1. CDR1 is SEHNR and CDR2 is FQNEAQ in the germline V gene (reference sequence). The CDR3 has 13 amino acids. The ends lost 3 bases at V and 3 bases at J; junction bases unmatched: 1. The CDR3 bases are TGTGCCAGCAGCTTTCAGGGGGACACTGAAGCTTTCTTT. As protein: CASSFQGDTEAFF.

The CDR3 loop reads CASSLEGQGSQPQHF. For the CDR3, the DNA is TGCGCCAGCAGCTTGGAGGGACAGGGTTCTCAGCCCCAGCATTTT. The chain combines TRBV5-1 with TRBJ1-5; 9 bases line up with TRBD1. Germline assignment: CDR1 SGHRS and CDR2 YFSETQ. CDR3 length equals 15 residues. V lost 0 bases, J lost 6 bases, and 4 bases stayed unmatched.

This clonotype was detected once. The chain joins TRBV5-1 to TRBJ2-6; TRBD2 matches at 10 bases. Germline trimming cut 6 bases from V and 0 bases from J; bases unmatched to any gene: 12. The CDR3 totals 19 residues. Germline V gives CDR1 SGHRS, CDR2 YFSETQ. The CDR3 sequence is CASNSGLTSGVSGANVLTF. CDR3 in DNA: TGCGCCAGCAACTCGGGCCTCACTAGCGGGGTCTCTGGGGCCAACGTCCTGACTTTC.

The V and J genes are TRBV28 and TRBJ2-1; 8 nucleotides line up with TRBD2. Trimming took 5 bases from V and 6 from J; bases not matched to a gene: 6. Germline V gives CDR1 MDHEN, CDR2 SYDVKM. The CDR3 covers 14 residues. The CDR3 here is CASSTRTSSNEQFF. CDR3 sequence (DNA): TGTGCCAGCAGTACAAGGACTAGCAGCAATGAGCAGTTCTTC.

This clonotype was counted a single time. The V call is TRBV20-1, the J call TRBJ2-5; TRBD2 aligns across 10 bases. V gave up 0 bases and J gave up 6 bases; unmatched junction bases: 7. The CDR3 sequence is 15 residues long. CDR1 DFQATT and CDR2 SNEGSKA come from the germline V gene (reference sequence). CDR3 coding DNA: TGCAGTGCTAGAGATCGGGCTAGCGGGAGTCAGACCCAGTACTTC. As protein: CSARDRASGSQTQYF.

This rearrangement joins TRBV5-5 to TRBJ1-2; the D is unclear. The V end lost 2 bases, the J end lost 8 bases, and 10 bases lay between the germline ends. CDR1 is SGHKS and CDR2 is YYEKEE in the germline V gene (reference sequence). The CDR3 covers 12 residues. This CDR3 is CASSLSLEGYTF. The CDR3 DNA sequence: TGTGCCAGCAGCTTATCCCTAGAGGGCTACACCTTC.

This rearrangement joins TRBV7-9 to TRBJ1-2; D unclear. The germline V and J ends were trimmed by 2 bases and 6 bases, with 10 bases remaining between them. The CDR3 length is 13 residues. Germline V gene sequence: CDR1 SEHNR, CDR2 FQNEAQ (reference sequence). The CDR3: CASSLREFDGYTF. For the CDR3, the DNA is TGTGCCAGCAGCTTACGAGAGTTCGATGGCTACACCTTC.

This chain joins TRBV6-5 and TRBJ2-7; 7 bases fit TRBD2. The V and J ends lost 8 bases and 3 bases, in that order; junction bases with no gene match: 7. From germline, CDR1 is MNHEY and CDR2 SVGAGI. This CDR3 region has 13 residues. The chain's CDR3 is CASRGVPDYEQYF. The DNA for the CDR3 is TGTGCCAGCCGGGGGGTTCCAGACTACGAGCAGTACTTC.

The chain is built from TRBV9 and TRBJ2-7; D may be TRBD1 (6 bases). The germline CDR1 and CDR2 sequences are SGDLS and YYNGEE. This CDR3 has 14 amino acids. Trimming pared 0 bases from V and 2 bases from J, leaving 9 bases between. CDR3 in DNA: TGTGCCAGCAGCGTAGAGGGGGATACCTACGAGCAGTACTTC. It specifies CASSVEGDTYEQYF.

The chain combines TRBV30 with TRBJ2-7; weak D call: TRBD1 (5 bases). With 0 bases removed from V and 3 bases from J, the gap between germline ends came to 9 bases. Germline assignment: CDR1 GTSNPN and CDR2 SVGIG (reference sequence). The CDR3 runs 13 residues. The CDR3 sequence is CAWSVLRGYEQYF. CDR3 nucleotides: TGTGCCTGGAGTGTACTAAGGGGCTACGAGCAGTACTTC.

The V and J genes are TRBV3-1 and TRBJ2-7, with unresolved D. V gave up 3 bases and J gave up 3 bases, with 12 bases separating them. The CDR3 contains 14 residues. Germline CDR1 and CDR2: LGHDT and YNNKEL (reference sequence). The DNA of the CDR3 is TGTGCCAGCAGCCAGAACCTAGGAGACTACGAGCAGTACTTC. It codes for CASSQNLGDYEQYF.

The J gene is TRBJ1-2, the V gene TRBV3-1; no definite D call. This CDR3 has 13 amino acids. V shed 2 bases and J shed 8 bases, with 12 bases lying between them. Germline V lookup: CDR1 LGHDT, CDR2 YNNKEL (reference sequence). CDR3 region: CASSQPNSRGYTF. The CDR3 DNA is TGTGCCAGCAGCCAACCAAACTCTCGGGGCTACACCTTC.

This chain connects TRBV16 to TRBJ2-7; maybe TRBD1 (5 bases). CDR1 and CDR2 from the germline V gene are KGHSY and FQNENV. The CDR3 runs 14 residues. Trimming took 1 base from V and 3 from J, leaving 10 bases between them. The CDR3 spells CASSQFGQGYEQYF. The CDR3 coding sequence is TGTGCCAGCAGCCAATTTGGGCAGGGCTACGAGCAGTACTTC. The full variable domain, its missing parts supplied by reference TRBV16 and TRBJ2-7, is GEEVAQTPKHLVRGEGQKAKLYCAPIKGHSYVFWYQQVLKNEFKFLISFQNENVFDETGMPKERFSAKCLPNSPCSLEIQATKLEDSAVYFCASSQFGQGYEQYFGPGTRLTVT.

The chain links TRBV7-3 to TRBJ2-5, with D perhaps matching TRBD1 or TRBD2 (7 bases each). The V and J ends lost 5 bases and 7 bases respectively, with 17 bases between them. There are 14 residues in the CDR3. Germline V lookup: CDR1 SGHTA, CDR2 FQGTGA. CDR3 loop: CASSATGRDGTQYF. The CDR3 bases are TGTGCCAGCAGCGCGACAGGGAGGGACGGGACCCAGTACTTC.